The 32 T cell receptor beta chains below all came from one sample that was sequenced in a study of CD8+CD57+ T cells in acquired aplastic anemia. The template used for profiling TCR beta VDJ and CDR3 was genomic DNA. TCRdb recomputed calls from the reads with MiXCR, one row per CDR3 protein. The data show some 190,000 distinct CDR3 sequences, approximately 49% seen once. The material sequenced was sorted CD4+, CD8+, or CD8+CD57+ T cells (not recorded which) from PBMCs. All receptors derive from a human donor in good health.

The chain links TRBV5-1 to TRBJ2-1; TRBD2 matches 10 bases. The length of the CDR3 is 16 residues. The V gene end was trimmed by 0 bases and the J gene end by 5 bases; junction bases not matched to a gene: 5. Germline-derived CDR1 and CDR2 are SGHRS and YFSETQ. This CDR3 is CASSLVPSGRNNEQFF. CDR3 nucleotides: TGCGCCAGCAGCTTGGTCCCTAGCGGGAGAAACAATGAGCAGTTCTTC.

About this clonotype itself: One end of the junction does not line up with germline, which may come from a read error. J is TRBJ1-1 and V is TRBV11-2; D gene uncertain. The CDR3 runs 12 residues. The germline gives CDR1 SGHAT, CDR2 FQNNGV. As DNA, the CDR3 is TGTGCCAGCAGTTTAGCGTACACTGAAGCTTTCTTT. Protein: CASSLAYTEAFF.

On this clonotype: A much larger clone is a single base away; this may be a read error. This chain connects TRBV28 to TRBJ2-7; D unclear. V shed 4 bases and J shed 2 bases, with 9 bases lying between them. The V gene's germline CDR1 is MDHEN and CDR2 SYDVKM. CDR3 size: 13 residues. This chain's CDR3 is CASSSADTYEQYF. CDR3 bases: TGTGCCAGCAGTTCCGCGGATACCTACGAGCAGTACTTC.

There are many counts of this clonotype. CDR3 nucleotide sequence: TGTGCCAGCAGTTCGCGGACAGGCTACTATGGCTACACCTTC. Translating gives CASSSRTGYYGYTF. The chain uses TRBV12-3 or TRBV12-4 and TRBJ1-2, with 7 bases aligning to TRBD1. The CDR3 runs to 14 residues. Trimming cost V 4 bases and J 3 bases; bases outside gene matches: 5.

This clonotype was recorded many times. The chain combines TRBV6-1 with TRBJ2-7; TRBD1 matches at 10 bases. Looked up from germline, CDR1 is MNHNS and CDR2 is SASEGT. The CDR3 length is 16 residues. Trimming cost V 6 bases and J 7 bases; bases outside gene matches: 15. The CDR3 loop is CASRTGGKDREREQYF. The CDR3 region has the DNA TGTGCCAGCAGGACAGGGGGCAAGGATCGGGAGAGGGAGCAGTACTTC.

This clonotype came up many times. The chain recombines TRBV2 with TRBJ1-1; D possibly corresponds to TRBD1 (6 bases). V was pared by 0 bases and J by 5 bases, with 13 bases between. Germline V gene data show CDR1 as SNHLY and CDR2 as FYNNEI. This CDR3 contains 15 residues. In DNA form, the CDR3 reads TGTGCCAGCAGTGAAGCAGGCAGGGGAAGGACTGAAGCTTTCTTT. This gives the protein CASSEAGRGRTEAFF. The full variable domain, with the rest looked up from reference TRBV2 and TRBJ1-1, is EPEVTQTPSHQVTQMGQEVILRCVPISNHLYFYWYRQILGQKVEFLVSFYNNEISEKSEIFDDQFSVERPDGSNFTLKIRSTKLEDSAMYFCASSEAGRGRTEAFFGQGTRLTVV.

This clonotype was detected a few times. The V gene is TRBV7-6, the J gene TRBJ2-7; the D gene is possibly TRBD2 (6 bases). Germline assignment: CDR1 SGHVS and CDR2 FNYEAQ. CDR3 size: 14 residues. The V end was cut by 5 bases, the J end by 2 bases, with 13 bases between. CDR3 protein: CASSLAGIPYEQYF. CDR3 sequence (DNA): TGTGCCAGCAGCCTCGCGGGGATACCCTACGAGCAGTACTTC.

The chain links TRBV20-1 to TRBJ2-5; D unclear. V was clipped by 5 bases and J by 2 bases, with 3 bases between them. This CDR3 is built from 10 residues. The V gene's germline CDR1 is DFQATT and CDR2 SNEGSKA (reference sequence). CDR3 sequence: CSALQETQYF. DNA for the CDR3: TGCAGTGCTTTACAAGAGACCCAGTACTTC.

There are a few counts of this clonotype. The rearrangement joins TRBV9 to TRBJ1-2, with no clear D. Between the trimmed V and J ends, which lost 0 bases and 4 bases, there was a span of 7 bases. Looked up from germline, CDR1 is SGDLS and CDR2 is YYNGEE. This CDR3 has 13 residues. CDR3 protein: CASSVEGSYGYTF. The CDR3 DNA follows: TGTGCCAGCAGCGTAGAAGGGAGCTATGGCTACACCTTC. Complete variable domain (other parts from reference TRBV9 and TRBJ1-2): DSGVTQTPKHLITATGQRVTLRCSPRSGDLSVYWYQQSLDQGLQFLIQYYNGEERAKGNILERFSAQQFPDLHSELNLSSLELGDSALYFCASSVEGSYGYTFGSGTRLTVV.

The chain carries TRBV5-6 and TRBJ2-5; 12 bases are shared with TRBD2. The CDR3 covers 17 residues. CDR1 and CDR2 (germline): SGHDT, YYEEEE. V was pared by 0 bases and J by 2 bases, with 5 bases of the junction left unmatched. The CDR3 bases are TGTGCCAGCAGCTTGGAACTAGCGGGAGGCGGGCAAGAGACCCAGTACTTC. It is translated as CASSLELAGGGQETQYF.

The V call is TRBV2, the J call TRBJ2-1; no clear D. The CDR3 extends over 14 amino acids. The germline V gene has CDR1 SNHLY and CDR2 FYNNEI. Between the trimmed V and J ends, which lost 3 bases and 8 bases, there was a span of 14 bases. The CDR3 sequence is CASSEVLKVHEQFF. For the CDR3, the DNA is TGTGCCAGCAGTGAGGTTCTAAAGGTCCATGAGCAGTTCTTC.

The J gene is TRBJ2-2, the V gene TRBV6-5; D gene ambiguous. The V end was cut by 2 bases, the J end by 5 bases, with 6 bases between. CDR1 is MNHEY, CDR2 SVGAGI, per germline. The CDR3 is 13 residues long. DNA of the CDR3: TGTGCCAGCAGTTACATTATAACCGGGGAGCTGTTTTTT. It specifies CASSYIITGELFF.

In this sample, this clonotype turned up once. This chain's CDR3 is CASSLAQGRGYTF. The CDR3 nucleotides are TGTGCCAGCAGCTTAGCACAGGGCCGTGGCTACACCTTC. The V gene is TRBV11-3, the J gene TRBJ1-2; tentative D call: TRBD1 (6 bases). V lost 1 base to trimming and J lost 7 bases, with 10 bases between them. Germline V gives CDR1 SGHNT, CDR2 YENEEA. The CDR3 length is 13 residues.

This rearrangement joins TRBV29-1 to TRBJ2-7; TRBD1 is a possible D gene (6 bases). Per germline, CDR1 SQVTM and CDR2 ANQGSEA. The CDR3 is 12 residues long. The V end was cut by 6 bases, the J end by 3 bases, with 12 bases between. The CDR3 protein is CSVRTEGYEQYF. The DNA of the CDR3 is TGCAGCGTCCGGACAGAGGGCTACGAGCAGTACTTC.

The sample holds many counts of this clonotype. The V gene is TRBV5-1, the J gene TRBJ2-5; D is uncertain. The CDR3 spans 13 residues. Germline V gene lookup returns CDR1 SGHRS and CDR2 YFSETQ. Trimming removed 4 bases from V and 5 bases from J, with 12 bases in between. The DNA for the CDR3 is TGCGCCAGCAGCCTGGCCACCCCGGAGACCCAGTACTTC. As protein: CASSLATPETQYF. The whole variable domain, remainder taken from reference TRBV5-1 and TRBJ2-5, is KAGVTQTPRYLIKTRGQQVTLSCSPISGHRSVSWYQQTPGQGLQFLFEYFSETQRNKGNFPGRFSGRQFSNSRSEMNVSTLELGDSALYLCASSLATPETQYFGPGTRLLVL.

This clonotype came up many times. This chain links TRBV5-6 with TRBJ1-1; maybe TRBD1 (6 bases). CDR1 is SGHDT and CDR2 is YYEEEE in the germline V gene. With 6 bases removed from V and 0 bases from J, the gap between germline ends came to 12 bases. The CDR3 loop spans 14 amino acids. The CDR3 loop reads CASTLGGVNTEAFF. The CDR3 DNA reads as TGTGCCAGCACCCTCGGGGGCGTGAACACTGAAGCTTTCTTT. Full variable domain (rest looked up from reference TRBV5-6 and TRBJ1-1): DAGVTQSPTHLIKTRGQQVTLRCSPKSGHDTVSWYQQALGQGPQFIFQYYEEEERQRGNFPDRFSGHQFPNYSSELNVNALLLGDSALYLCASTLGGVNTEAFFGQGTRLTVV.

This clonotype was seen once. The J gene is TRBJ1-1, the V gene TRBV20-1; possibly TRBD1 for D (5 bases). V lost 6 bases to trimming and J lost 3 bases, with 14 bases between them. This CDR3 has 13 residues. CDR1 and CDR2 (germline): DFQATT, SNEGSKA (reference sequence). Written as DNA, the CDR3 is TGCAGTGCGCAGAGAGGGGTCGACACTGAAGCTTTCTTT. It specifies CSAQRGVDTEAFF.

The J gene is TRBJ2-3, the V gene TRBV18; D not resolved. V was shortened by 0 bases and J by 1 base, with 5 bases between the two germline ends. CDR3 length: 14 amino acids. The germline V gene encodes CDR1 KGHSH and CDR2 LQKENI. In DNA form, the CDR3 reads TGTGCCAGCTCACCACCGTTGCGCACAGATACGCAGTATTTT. Protein sequence: CASSPPLRTDTQYF.

The chain links TRBV19 to TRBJ2-3; 16 nucleotides align to TRBD2. The trim removed 6 bases at V and 6 bases at J, leaving 3 bases unmatched. The germline CDR1 and CDR2 sequences are LNHDA and SQIVND (reference sequence). The CDR3 consists of 15 residues. As DNA, the CDR3 is TGTGCCAGTAGCCTGGGACTAGCGGGAGGGGATACGCAGTATTTT. Translation gives CASSLGLAGGDTQYF.

The V and J genes are TRBV12-3 or TRBV12-4 and TRBJ2-3, with D perhaps matching TRBD1 or TRBD2 (6 bases each). V lost 7 bases and J lost 4, with 15 bases in between. The CDR3 spans 14 residues. The CDR3 region has the DNA TGTGCCAGCAAGGTGGGGGGCGCCGCAGATACGCAGTATTTT. It specifies CASKVGGAADTQYF.

This clonotype was seen repeatedly, ten times or more. V gene TRBV7-9 combines with J gene TRBJ2-1; TRBD2 agrees at 7 bases. The CDR3 runs 15 residues. V trimming: 5 bases; J trimming: 8 bases; junction bases outside the gene matches: 12. The germline V gene has CDR1 SEHNR and CDR2 FQNEAQ (reference sequence). Written as DNA, the CDR3 is TGTGCCAGCAGCCGGGTTATAGGCGGGAGTGATGAGCAGTTCTTC. Protein: CASSRVIGGSDEQFF.

This clonotype showed up many times. The J gene is TRBJ2-5, the V gene TRBV20-1; no clear D. The V end lost 6 bases, the J end lost 5 bases, and 16 bases lay between the germline ends. Germline V gene lookup returns CDR1 DFQATT and CDR2 SNEGSKA (reference sequence). The CDR3 covers 13 residues. The CDR3 DNA sequence: TGCAGTGCAAGAACATGGGCGGTGGAGACCCAGTACTTC. Residues: CSARTWAVETQYF.

This clonotype was recorded once. The chain uses TRBV12-3 or TRBV12-4 and TRBJ1-1, with D maybe TRBD1 (5 bases). This CDR3 comprises 13 residues. V lost 6 bases and J lost 10, with 18 bases in between. The CDR3 sequence is CASSQDRGVVAFF. The CDR3 region has the DNA TGTGCCAGCAGCCAAGATAGAGGGGTTGTAGCTTTCTTT.

This chain links TRBV24-1 with TRBJ2-1; D gene unclear. The CDR3 has 12 amino acids. V lost 4 bases to trimming and J lost 5 bases, with 5 bases between them. Germline CDR1 reads KGHDR; CDR2 reads SFDVKD. The chain's CDR3 is CATSEYDNEQFF. CDR3 coding DNA: TGTGCCACCAGTGAGTACGACAATGAGCAGTTCTTC.

The chain recombines TRBV2 with TRBJ2-5; maybe TRBD1 (6 bases). V was shortened by 4 bases and J by 1 base, with 13 bases between the two germline ends. Germline assignment: CDR1 SNHLY and CDR2 FYNNEI. The CDR3 runs to 15 residues. The CDR3 nucleotides read TGTGCCAGCAGTGGGACAGCCTCCGCCCAAGAGACCCAGTACTTC. It yields the protein CASSGTASAQETQYF.

The sample holds many counts of this clonotype. V gene TRBV6-2 or TRBV6-3 combines with J gene TRBJ1-3; no clear D gene. The CDR3 loop spans 14 amino acids. Trimming stripped 0 bases from V and 4 bases from J, with 7 bases between. Germline V CDR1 and CDR2: MNHEY, SVGEGT. For the CDR3, the DNA is TGTGCCAGCAGTTACTCCGAGAAGGGAAACACCATATATTTT. Protein sequence: CASSYSEKGNTIYF.

This clonotype was observed at least ten times. The CDR3 region is CATSDPQGAASGTASTDTQYF. In nucleotides, the CDR3 is TGTGCCACCAGTGACCCACAGGGGGCGGCTAGCGGGACGGCTAGCACAGATACGCAGTATTTT. The chain carries TRBV24-1 and TRBJ2-3, with D perhaps being TRBD1 or TRBD2 (9 bases each). Trimming cost V 4 bases and J 0 bases, with 28 bases left between them. Germline CDR1 KGHDR, CDR2 SFDVKD. CDR3 length equals 21 residues.

In its sample, this clonotype was seen many times. The chain has TRBV16 and TRBJ2-7; no clear D gene. The CDR3 length is 13 residues. CDR1 KGHSY and CDR2 FQNENV come from the germline V gene. V dropped 1 base and J dropped 5 bases, with 9 bases sitting between them. The CDR3 protein is CASSQFTTNEQYF. CDR3 nucleotides: TGTGCCAGCAGCCAATTTACCACGAACGAGCAGTACTTC. Combining the CDR3 with reference TRBV16 and TRBJ2-7 gives the whole variable domain GEEVAQTPKHLVRGEGQKAKLYCAPIKGHSYVFWYQQVLKNEFKFLISFQNENVFDETGMPKERFSAKCLPNSPCSLEIQATKLEDSAVYFCASSQFTTNEQYFGPGTRLTVT.

The chain uses TRBV10-3 and TRBJ2-1; a possible D gene is TRBD1 (6 bases). The ends were cut back, 5 bases at V and 5 bases at J, with 22 bases in the middle. CDR3 length equals 17 residues. CDR1 and CDR2 (germline): ENHRY, SYGVKD. CDR3: CAISRSGTYKQDNEQFF. The CDR3 DNA sequence: TGTGCCATCAGTAGAAGTGGGACATACAAGCAAGACAATGAGCAGTTCTTC.

This chain's CDR3 is CSVVLAGVTDTQYF. The DNA of the CDR3 is TGCAGCGTTGTCCTAGCGGGGGTCACAGATACGCAGTATTTT. The chain carries TRBV29-1 and TRBJ2-3; 10 positions match TRBD2. The CDR3 length is 14 residues. Trimming at V came to 4 bases and at J to 2 bases, leaving 3 bases not matched to a gene. CDR1 is SQVTM and CDR2 is ANQGSEA in the germline V gene.

V gene TRBV12-3 or TRBV12-4 combines with J gene TRBJ1-6; no clear D. The CDR3 extends over 14 amino acids. With 6 bases removed from V and 7 bases from J, the gap between germline ends came to 13 bases. The CDR3 DNA is TGTGCCAGCAGCTTGCAGTTGTCAAATTCACCCCTCCACTTT. Translated: CASSLQLSNSPLHF.

This clonotype was seen a handful of times. The rearrangement uses TRBV2 and TRBJ2-7, with D perhaps TRBD1 (6 bases). Germline V gene sequence: CDR1 SNHLY, CDR2 FYNNEI. The length of the CDR3 is 15 residues. V was clipped by 2 bases and J by 2 bases, with 13 bases between them. In DNA form, the CDR3 reads TGTGCCAGCAGTGAACAGGTTCAGGGGCCCTACGAGCAGTACTTC. It yields the protein CASSEQVQGPYEQYF.